This TCR beta chain was documented in a study of radiotherapy plus CTLA-4 blockade in lung cancer. Sequencing was performed with immunoSEQ multiplex PCR; in TCRdb, only in-frame clones are kept and a portion is missing. The sample contains some 40,000 clones, roughly three quarters of which appear only once. Focal radiation was given together with CTLA-4 blockade (ipilimumab) to patients with chemo-refractory metastatic non-small-cell lung cancer. Germline V lookup: CDR1 LNHNV, CDR2 YYDKDF (reference sequence). The CDR3 extends over 13 amino acids. The V end lost 0 bases, the J end lost 7 bases, and 10 bases lay between the germline ends.

The origin of this receptor is a human donor with non-small cell lung cancer whose response to radiotherapy plus ipilimumab could not be evaluated. The rearrangement uses TRBV15 and TRBJ2-7, with D unclear. Sequencing used peripheral blood, obtained from a patient treated with radiotherapy plus ipilimumab. CDR3: CATSRDLGLEQYF. For the CDR3, the DNA is TGTGCCACCAGCAGAGATCTAGGTCTAGAGCAGTACTTC.